These T cell receptor beta chains were read from a single sample in a study of T cells after yellow fever vaccination. TCRdb reanalysed the 5' RACE reads using MiXCR and keeps one entry per CDR3 protein. The sample yields approximately 90,000 distinct CDR3 sequences, 10% to 15% seen once. Here the sequenced sample was CD8+ T cells not binding an NS4B(214-222) dextramer, sorted from PBMCs, taken roughly 20 days after the first yellow fever vaccination. The receptor set was obtained from a young man who received the YFV17D yellow fever vaccine. Both conserved end residues are part of each CDR3. The D gene is left open where the match is weak. Clone size is shown for a subset of rows, as once, few, many or a class of expanded clone.

length	J	D	size	V	DNA	CDR3
16	TRBJ2-2	TRBD2	.	TRBV7-9	TGTGCCAGCAGCCCTTCTAGCGGGGAGCGCACCGGGGAGCTGTTTTTT	CASSPSSGERTGELFF
16	TRBJ2-2	.	once	TRBV2	TGTGCCAGCATGACTACAGGTCTACTCAGGACCGGGGAGCTGTTTTTT	CASMTTGLLRTGELFF
15	TRBJ1-2	TRBD1	few	TRBV29-1	TGCAGCGTTGAAGGCCCTACCGGGACAGGGGAGGGCTACACCTTC	CSVEGPTGTGEGYTF
13	TRBJ1-1	.	few	TRBV10-3	TGTGCCACCCAAACGTGGCAGGGCACTGAAGCTTTCTTT	CATQTWQGTEAFF
14	TRBJ2-2	.	.	TRBV10-1	TGCGCCAGCAGTGAAGGACCGAACACCGGGGAGCTGTTTTTT	CASSEGPNTGELFF
13	TRBJ2-4	.	.	TRBV9	TGTGCCAGCAGCGTAGGCAGGGAAGGCATTCAGTACTTC	CASSVGREGIQYF
17	TRBJ1-1	TRBD1	.	TRBV12-3/TRBV12-4	TGTGCCAGCAGCGAGTCAGGGGGCGCTGGGGTGAACACTGAAGCTTTCTTT	CASSESGGAGVNTEAFF
13	TRBJ2-1	.	.	TRBV4-1	TGCGCCAGCAGCCAGGAGGAGTACAATGAGCAGTTCTTC	CASSQEEYNEQFF
15	TRBJ2-7	TRBD1	few	TRBV7-9	TGTGCCAGCAGCTACCCCGGGACAGGGCTCGACGAGCAGTACTTC	CASSYPGTGLDEQYF
14	TRBJ1-2	.	few	TRBV5-5	TGTGCCAGCAGCTTGGAGGTTGAGCTTTATGGCTACACCTTC	CASSLEVELYGYTF
13	TRBJ2-2	TRBD1	.	TRBV4-3	TGCGCCAGCAGCCGCACAGGGGCCGGGGAGCTGTTTTTT	CASSRTGAGELFF
16	TRBJ2-2	TRBD1	medium-sized	TRBV6-4	TGTGCCAGCAGCGAAACCCCCGGACAGGGATCCGGGGAGCTGTTTTTT	CASSETPGQGSGELFF
12	TRBJ1-2	.	few	TRBV9	TGTGCCAGCAGCTCACCGGTGGGGGGCTACACCTTC	CASSSPVGGYTF
15	TRBJ1-1	TRBD1	few	TRBV5-1	TGCGCCAGCAGCTTGGTGACAGGGGATGTCGCTGAAGCTTTCTTT	CASSLVTGDVAEAFF
16	TRBJ2-1	.	few	TRBV19	TGTGCCAGTAGCCATGAAGACACGAGATCCTACAATGAGCAGTTCTTC	CASSHEDTRSYNEQFF
15	TRBJ2-7	TRBD2	.	TRBV2	TGTGCCAGCAGGAGCCGGCTAGCGGGGGACTACGAGCAGTACTTC	CASRSRLAGDYEQYF
13	TRBJ2-7	.	few	TRBV29-1	TGCAGCGTTTCCTACAGCAGCTCCTACGAGCAGTACTTC	CSVSYSSSYEQYF
15	TRBJ1-1	.	few	TRBV7-6	TGTGCCAGCAGCTTGTGGGGGCGAATGAACACTGAAGCTTTCTTT	CASSLWGRMNTEAFF
20	TRBJ2-3	TRBD2	few	TRBV4-1	TGCGCCAGCAGCCAAGAAGGACTAGCGGGGGGGCCGGCTGATCGATATACGCAGTATTTT	CASSQEGLAGGPADRYTQYF
15	TRBJ1-2	.	.	TRBV29-1	TGCAGCGTTGAAGTGGGGAGGCCCCGACGCGATGGCTACACCTTC	CSVEVGRPRRDGYTF
13	TRBJ2-5	.	few	TRBV7-9	TGTGCCAGCGGACTACCGACCCAAGTGACCCAGTACTTC	CASGLPTQVTQYF
12	TRBJ1-1	.	few	TRBV12-3/TRBV12-4	TGTGCCAGCAGTTTAGGCGGGCCTGAAGCTTTCTTT	CASSLGGPEAFF
15	TRBJ2-3	TRBD2	.	TRBV19	TGTGCCAGTAGTCCCCCTAGCGGGGACACAGATACGCAGTATTTT	CASSPPSGDTDTQYF
17	TRBJ2-3	.	.	TRBV11-2	TGTGCCAGCAGCTTACGGCCCCCCGGCGCCCAGGGAGATACGCAGTATTTT	CASSLRPPGAQGDTQYF
15	TRBJ2-5	.	.	TRBV7-6	TGTGCCAGCAGCTTAGCCTGGGACTCGGAAGAGACCCAGTACTTC	CASSLAWDSEETQYF
14	TRBJ2-3	TRBD1	.	TRBV6-2/TRBV6-3	TGTGCCATCGCCATCGACAGGGACCCAGATACGCAGTATTTT	CAIAIDRDPDTQYF
16	TRBJ1-1	TRBD1	few	TRBV5-1	TGCGCCAGCAGCGCCCTACAGGGGGCCTCGAACACTGAAGCTTTCTTT	CASSALQGASNTEAFF
14	TRBJ1-5	.	few	TRBV12-3/TRBV12-4	TGTGCCAGCAGTTTATTTGGGTCAGGCCAGCCCCAGCATTTT	CASSLFGSGQPQHF
16	TRBJ2-5	.	few	TRBV12-3/TRBV12-4	TGTGCCAGCATTGGAGCCGGGGGGCCGGATCAAGAGACCCAGTACTTC	CASIGAGGPDQETQYF
16	TRBJ2-2	TRBD1	.	TRBV12-3/TRBV12-4	TGTGCCAGCAGTTTGGGGACAGGGGGCCTCACCGGGGAGCTGTTTTTT	CASSLGTGGLTGELFF
14	TRBJ2-2	.	few	TRBV5-1	TGCGCCAGCAGCTTGGAGGGTATCGCCGGGGAGCTGTTTTTT	CASSLEGIAGELFF
15	TRBJ1-1	.	.	TRBV7-6	TGTGCCAGCAGCTTAGACTCGGATTTGAACACTGAAGCTTTCTTT	CASSLDSDLNTEAFF
13	TRBJ1-2	.	.	TRBV12-3/TRBV12-4	TGTGCCAGCAGCCTGAATCCACTATATGGCTACACCTTC	CASSLNPLYGYTF
14	TRBJ2-3	.	few	TRBV4-3	TGCGCCAGCAGCCAAACAATAGCTAGAGATACGCAGTATTTT	CASSQTIARDTQYF
16	TRBJ1-1	.	.	TRBV12-5	TGTGCTAGTGGTTTCTCGCGCCAACAGGGATGGACTGAAGCTTTCTTT	CASGFSRQQGWTEAFF
17	TRBJ2-1	TRBD2	.	TRBV6-2/TRBV6-3	TGTGCCAGCAGTTCTGGACTAGCGGGGGGGATTTACAATGAGCAGTTCTTC	CASSSGLAGGIYNEQFF
12	TRBJ2-2	TRBD1	few	TRBV29-1	TGCAGCGTCACAGGGGGTACCGGGGAGCTGTTTTTT	CSVTGGTGELFF
14	TRBJ2-2	.	many	TRBV6-5	TGTGCCAGCAGTTACGGGGTGGGGACCGGGGAGCTGTTTTTT	CASSYGVGTGELFF
15	TRBJ2-1	.	few	TRBV7-2	TGTGCCAGCAGCCCTAACCCGTCCCCAGGAAATGAGCAGTTCTTC	CASSPNPSPGNEQFF
15	TRBJ2-5	.	.	TRBV12-3/TRBV12-4	TGTGCCAGCAGTTTGGACACAGAGTACCAAGAGACCCAGTACTTC	CASSLDTEYQETQYF
14	TRBJ1-2	.	.	TRBV29-1	TGCAGCGTCGTACCCCCTACAGGGCCGGATGGCTACACCTTC	CSVVPPTGPDGYTF
17	TRBJ2-1	.	few	TRBV7-2	TGTGCCAGCAGCTCCCCCGGGGGGCCGAGTTCCTACAATGAGCAGTTCTTC	CASSSPGGPSSYNEQFF
14	TRBJ1-1	TRBD1	.	TRBV7-6	TGTGCCAGCAGCCCTTCAGACAGGGCGACTGAAGCTTTCTTT	CASSPSDRATEAFF
14	TRBJ2-1	.	few	TRBV24-1	TGTGCCACCAGTGATTTGGGGGCAGGCAATGAGCAGTTCTTC	CATSDLGAGNEQFF
16	TRBJ1-1	.	few	TRBV12-3/TRBV12-4	TGTGCCAGCAGTCCCAATGGGGGCAGGGAGAATACTGAAGCTTTCTTT	CASSPNGGRENTEAFF
16	TRBJ2-1	TRBD2	.	TRBV28	TGTGCCAGCATCCGGGCGGGGGTAGGGCTGTCCAATGAGCAGTTCTTC	CASIRAGVGLSNEQFF